The clone carrying this TCR beta chain has just one count. The CDR3 has 17 amino acids. Trimming cost V 5 bases and J 0 bases; bases outside gene matches: 5. CDR1 SGHVS and CDR2 FNYEAQ come from the germline V gene. Authors' data handling: Reference gene primer amplification yielded estimated nucleated cell counts. The method was immunoSEQ multiplex PCR; TCRdb's version includes in-frame clones alone and lacks a portion of them. V, J and clone size are taken as reported in that table, and D and trimming were inferred from the DNA itself. The data show 200,000 to 300,000 clones, nearly 85% seen once. This entry comes from a study of blood T cell repertoires in COVID-19. On the study more broadly: The samples span acute and convalescent COVID-19 from the United States, Italy and Spain. In each case, the material was cDNA or gDNA derived from T cells, B-cell-depleted T cells, or PBMCs.

The rearrangement links TRBV7-6 to TRBJ2-2; 11 nucleotides align to TRBD2. The sequenced sample was peripheral blood. This receptor was identified in a human donor in a cohort sampled during active COVID-19. In DNA form, the CDR3 reads TGTGCCAGCAGCATGCTAGCGGGGGGCCCGAACACCGGGGAGCTGTTTTTT. This sequence encodes CASSMLAGGPNTGELFF.